This T cell receptor (beta chain) originates from a study of T cells in Graves' hyperthyroidism and ophthalmopathy. Whole-study results and caveats: Stable hyperthyroidism was separated from ophthalmopathy by a model based on 13 V-J features. It was a median approximately 6 months before onset that the model predicted ophthalmopathy.

TCR beta CDR3 regions were amplified from RNA transcripts. Initially, a first-round RT-PCR of the TCR CDR3 employed the HTBI primer set. In TCRdb, the multiplex PCR reads were re-called with MiXCR into one record per CDR3 protein. The data contain approximately 590,000 distinct CDR3 sequences, less than 20% of them singletons. Each diagnosis drew on symptoms, thyroxine, TRAb, thyroid ultrasound and orbital computed tomography findings. Turning to this clonotype: The antigen is unknown.

Sequencing input: blood. This receptor was identified in a woman aged 25-40 years with Graves' hyperthyroidism.

CDR3 loop: CASSLKQGGPNYGYTF. CDR3 in DNA: TGTGCCAGCAGCTTGAAGCAGGGGGGGCCTAACTATGGCTACACCTTC. V gene TRBV5-4 combines with J gene TRBJ1-2; 7 bases fit TRBD1. J gave up 0 bases and V 1 base, and 6 bases lay outside the gene matches. The CDR3 length is 16 residues. CDR1 is SGHNT and CDR2 is YYREEE in the germline V gene (reference sequence).